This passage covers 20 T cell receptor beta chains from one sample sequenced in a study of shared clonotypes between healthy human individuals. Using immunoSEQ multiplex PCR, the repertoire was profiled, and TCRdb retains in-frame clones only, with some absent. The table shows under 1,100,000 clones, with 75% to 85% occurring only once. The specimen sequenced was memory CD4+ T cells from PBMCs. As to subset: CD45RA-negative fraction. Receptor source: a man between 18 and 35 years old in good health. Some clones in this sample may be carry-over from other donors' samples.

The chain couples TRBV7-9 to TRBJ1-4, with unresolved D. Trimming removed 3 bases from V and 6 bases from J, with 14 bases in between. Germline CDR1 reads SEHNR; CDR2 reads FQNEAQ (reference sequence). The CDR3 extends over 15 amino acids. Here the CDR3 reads CASSFGRTPDEKLFF. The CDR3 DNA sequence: TGTGCCAGCAGCTTTGGTCGGACTCCCGATGAAAAACTGTTTTTT.

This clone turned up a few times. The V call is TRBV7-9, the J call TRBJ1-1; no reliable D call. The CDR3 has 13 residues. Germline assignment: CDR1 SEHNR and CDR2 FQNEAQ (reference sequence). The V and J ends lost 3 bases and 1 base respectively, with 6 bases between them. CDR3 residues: CASSFQANTEAFF. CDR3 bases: TGTGCCAGCAGCTTCCAGGCGAACACTGAAGCTTTCTTT. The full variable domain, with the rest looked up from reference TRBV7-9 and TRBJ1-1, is DTGVSQNPRHKITKRGQNVTFRCDPISEHNRLYWYRQTLGQGPEFLTYFQNEAQLEKSRLLSDRFSAERPKGSFSTLEIQRTEQGDSAMYLCASSFQANTEAFFGQGTRLTVV.

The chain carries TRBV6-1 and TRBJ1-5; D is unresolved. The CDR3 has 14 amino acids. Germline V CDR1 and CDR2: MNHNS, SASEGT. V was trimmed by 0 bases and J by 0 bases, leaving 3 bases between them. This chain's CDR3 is CASSEANSNQPQHF. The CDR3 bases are TGTGCCAGCAGTGAAGCAAATAGCAATCAGCCCCAGCATTTT.

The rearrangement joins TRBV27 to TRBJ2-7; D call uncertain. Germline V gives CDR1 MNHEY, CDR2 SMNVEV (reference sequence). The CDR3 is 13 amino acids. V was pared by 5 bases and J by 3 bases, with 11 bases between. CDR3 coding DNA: TGTGCCAGCAGTGCAGTGGTTGGCTACGAGCAGTACTTC. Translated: CASSAVVGYEQYF.

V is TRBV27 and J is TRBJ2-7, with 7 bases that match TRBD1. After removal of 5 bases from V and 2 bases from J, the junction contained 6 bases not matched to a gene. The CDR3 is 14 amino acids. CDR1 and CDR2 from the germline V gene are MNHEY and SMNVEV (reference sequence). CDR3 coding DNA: TGTGCCAGCAGTAGACACAGGGGACCCTACGAGCAGTACTTC. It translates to CASSRHRGPYEQYF.

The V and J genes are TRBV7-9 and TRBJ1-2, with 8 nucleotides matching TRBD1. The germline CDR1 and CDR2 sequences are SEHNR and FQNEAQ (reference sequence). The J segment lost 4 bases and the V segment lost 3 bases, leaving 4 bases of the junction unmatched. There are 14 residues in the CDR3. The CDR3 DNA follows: TGTGCCAGCAGCTTCGGGACAGGCTTCTATGGCTACACCTTC. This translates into CASSFGTGFYGYTF.

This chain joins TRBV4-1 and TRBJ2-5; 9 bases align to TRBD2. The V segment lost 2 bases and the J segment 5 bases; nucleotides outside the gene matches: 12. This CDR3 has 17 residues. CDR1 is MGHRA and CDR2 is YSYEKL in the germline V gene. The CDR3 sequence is CASSQPSPSGISETQYF. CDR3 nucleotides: TGCGCCAGCAGCCAACCATCCCCTAGCGGGATCTCGGAGACCCAGTACTTC.

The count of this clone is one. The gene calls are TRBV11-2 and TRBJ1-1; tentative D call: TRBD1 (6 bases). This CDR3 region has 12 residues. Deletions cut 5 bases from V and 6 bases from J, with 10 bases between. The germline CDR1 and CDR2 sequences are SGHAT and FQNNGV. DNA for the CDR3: TGTGCCAGCAGCCCGGAGGGGGCTGAAGCTTTCTTT. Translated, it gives CASSPEGAEAFF.

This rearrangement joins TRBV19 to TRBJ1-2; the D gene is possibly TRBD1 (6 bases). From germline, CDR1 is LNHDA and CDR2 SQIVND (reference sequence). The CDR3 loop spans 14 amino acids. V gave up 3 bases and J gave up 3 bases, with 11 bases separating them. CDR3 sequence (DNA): TGTGCCAGTAGTATGGGGGGGGCGCACTATGGCTACACCTTC. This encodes CASSMGGAHYGYTF.

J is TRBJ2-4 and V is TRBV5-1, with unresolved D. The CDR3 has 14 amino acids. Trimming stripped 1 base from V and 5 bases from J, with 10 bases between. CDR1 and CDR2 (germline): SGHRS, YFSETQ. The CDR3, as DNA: TGCGCCAGCAGCTTGCCTGATGTGGAAAACATTCAGTACTTC. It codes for CASSLPDVENIQYF.

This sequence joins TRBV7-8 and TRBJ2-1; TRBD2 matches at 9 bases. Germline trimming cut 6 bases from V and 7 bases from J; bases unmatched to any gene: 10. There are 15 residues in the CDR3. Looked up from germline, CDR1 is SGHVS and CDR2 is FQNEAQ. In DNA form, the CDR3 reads TGTGCCAGCAGTGTACCGGGACTAGCCATGAATGAGCAGTTCTTC. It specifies CASSVPGLAMNEQFF.

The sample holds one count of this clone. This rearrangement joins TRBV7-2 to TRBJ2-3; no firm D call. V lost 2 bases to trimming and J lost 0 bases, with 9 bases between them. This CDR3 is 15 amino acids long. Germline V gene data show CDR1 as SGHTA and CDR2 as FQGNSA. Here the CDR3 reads CASSLMIGSTDTQYF. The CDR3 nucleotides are TGTGCCAGCAGCTTAATGATAGGGAGCACAGATACGCAGTATTTT. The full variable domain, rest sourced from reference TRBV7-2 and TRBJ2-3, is GAGVSQSPSNKVTEKGKDVELRCDPISGHTALYWYRQSLGQGLEFLIYFQGNSAPDKSGLPSDRFSAERTGGSVSTLTIQRTQQEDSAVYLCASSLMIGSTDTQYFGPGTRLTVL.

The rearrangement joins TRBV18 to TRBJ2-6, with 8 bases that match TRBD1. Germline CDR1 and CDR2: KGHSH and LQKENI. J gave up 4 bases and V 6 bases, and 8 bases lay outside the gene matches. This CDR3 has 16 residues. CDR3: CASSFRQGSGANVLTF. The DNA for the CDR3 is TGTGCCAGCTCGTTTAGACAGGGGTCCGGGGCCAACGTCCTGACTTTC.

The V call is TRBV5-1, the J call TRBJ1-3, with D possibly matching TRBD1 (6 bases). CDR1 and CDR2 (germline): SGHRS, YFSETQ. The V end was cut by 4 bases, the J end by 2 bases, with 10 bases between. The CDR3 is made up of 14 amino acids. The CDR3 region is CASSIGQTGNTIYF. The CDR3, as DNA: TGCGCCAGCAGCATAGGACAGACTGGAAACACCATATATTTT.

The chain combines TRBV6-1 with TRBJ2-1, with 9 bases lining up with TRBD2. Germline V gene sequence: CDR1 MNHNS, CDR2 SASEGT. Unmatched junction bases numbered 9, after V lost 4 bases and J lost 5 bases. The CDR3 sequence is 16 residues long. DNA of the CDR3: TGTGCCAGCAGTGTGCGGGCGCTAGCGGGGAACAATGAGCAGTTCTTC. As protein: CASSVRALAGNNEQFF.

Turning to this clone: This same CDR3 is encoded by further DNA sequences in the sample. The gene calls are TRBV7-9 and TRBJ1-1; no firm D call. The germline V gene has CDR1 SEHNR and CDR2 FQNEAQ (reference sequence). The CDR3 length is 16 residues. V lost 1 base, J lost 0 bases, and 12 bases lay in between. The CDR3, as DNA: TGTGCCAGCAGCTTAGGGTCTCCCGGGGTGAACACTGAAGCTTTCTTT. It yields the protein CASSLGSPGVNTEAFF. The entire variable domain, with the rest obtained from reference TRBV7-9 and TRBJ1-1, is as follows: DTGVSQNPRHKITKRGQNVTFRCDPISEHNRLYWYRQTLGQGPEFLTYFQNEAQLEKSRLLSDRFSAERPKGSFSTLEIQRTEQGDSAMYLCASSLGSPGVNTEAFFGQGTRLTVV.

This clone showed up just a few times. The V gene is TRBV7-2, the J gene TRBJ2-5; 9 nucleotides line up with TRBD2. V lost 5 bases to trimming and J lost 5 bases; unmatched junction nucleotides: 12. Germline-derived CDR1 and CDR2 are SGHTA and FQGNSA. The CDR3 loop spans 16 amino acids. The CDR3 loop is CASSPSNSGSGETQYF. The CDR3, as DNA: TGTGCCAGCAGCCCAAGCAATAGCGGGAGTGGTGAGACCCAGTACTTC.

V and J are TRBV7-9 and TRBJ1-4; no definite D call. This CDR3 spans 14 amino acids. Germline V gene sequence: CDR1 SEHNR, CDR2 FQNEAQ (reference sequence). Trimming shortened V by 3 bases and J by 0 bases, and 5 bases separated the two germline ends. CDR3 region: CASSFQATNEKLFF. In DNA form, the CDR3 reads TGTGCCAGCAGCTTTCAAGCAACTAATGAAAAACTGTTTTTT.

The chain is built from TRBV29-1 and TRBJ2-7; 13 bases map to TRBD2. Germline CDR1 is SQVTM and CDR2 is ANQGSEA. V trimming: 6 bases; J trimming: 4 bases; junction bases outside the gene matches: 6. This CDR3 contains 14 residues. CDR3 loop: CSVGTSGKPYEQYF. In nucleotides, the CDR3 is TGCAGCGTAGGGACTAGCGGGAAACCTTACGAGCAGTACTTC.

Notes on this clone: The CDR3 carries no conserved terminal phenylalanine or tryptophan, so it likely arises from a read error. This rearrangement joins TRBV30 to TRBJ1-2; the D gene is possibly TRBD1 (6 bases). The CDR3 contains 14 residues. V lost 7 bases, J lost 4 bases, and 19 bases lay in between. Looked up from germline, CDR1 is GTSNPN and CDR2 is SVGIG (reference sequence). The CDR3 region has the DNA TGTGCCTTTTTTCAAGGGGGGGAGGTCTATGGCTACACCCTC. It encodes CAFFQGGEVYGYTL.